Below, 7 T cell receptor beta chains from the same sample are listed, as sequenced in a study of T-cell reconstitution after alpha-beta-depleted transplantation in children. The TCRbeta library incorporated unique molecular identifiers. TCRdb itself ran the PCR reads through MiXCR, one entry per CDR3 protein. The sample has about 980,000 distinct CDR3 sequences; about 29% are singletons. This specimen consisted of PBMCs, mostly from graft donor cells, obtained 360 days after TCRalphabeta/CD19-depleted stem cell transplant. The receptors shown here come from a boy under two years old who had a stem cell transplant for SCID, so the T cells may come from the graft donor.

In this sample, this clonotype turned up a few times. This chain connects TRBV4-1 to TRBJ2-7, with D tentatively TRBD1 (6 bases). CDR3 size: 17 residues. Trimming cost V 0 bases and J 1 base, with 16 bases left between them. The V gene's germline CDR1 is MGHRA and CDR2 YSYEKL. The CDR3 DNA sequence: TGCGCCAGCAGCCAAGAGACAGGATGGAAGTGGTCCTACGAGCAGTACTTC. Translating it yields CASSQETGWKWSYEQYF.

In its sample, this clonotype was seen once. Written as DNA, the CDR3 is TGTGCCAGCAGTTTATGGGAGGGGAGCGACACTGAAGCTTTCTTT. It translates to CASSLWEGSDTEAFF. The chain is built from TRBV28 and TRBJ1-1; D is possibly TRBD1 (5 bases). In germline, CDR1 is MDHEN, CDR2 SYDVKM. V was trimmed by 0 bases and J by 3 bases, leaving 11 bases between them. CDR3 length equals 15 residues.

This clonotype was seen more than once but under ten times. The chain combines TRBV5-1 with TRBJ2-1; D is possibly TRBD2 (6 bases). Looked up from germline, CDR1 is SGHRS and CDR2 is YFSETQ. Trimming cost V 5 bases and J 0 bases, with 9 bases left between them. This CDR3 is 14 amino acids long. In DNA form, the CDR3 reads TGCGCCAGCAGGCTAGCGTACTCCTACAATGAGCAGTTCTTC. This translates into CASRLAYSYNEQFF.

This rearrangement joins TRBV6-1 to TRBJ1-4; 9 bases fit TRBD1. Germline CDR1 MNHNS, CDR2 SASEGT. The CDR3 sequence is 15 residues long. The trim removed 6 bases at V and 8 bases at J, leaving 10 bases unmatched. DNA of the CDR3: TGTGCCAGCAGCAGCTCACAGGGGGCGGTAGAAAAACTGTTTTTT. It specifies CASSSSQGAVEKLFF.

This clonotype was picked up one time. V is TRBV9 and J is TRBJ1-5; D call uncertain. V was clipped by 3 bases and J by 1 base, with 8 bases between them. The CDR3 has 14 amino acids. CDR1 and CDR2 from the germline V gene are SGDLS and YYNGEE. The CDR3: CASSEGFSNQPQHF. Here the CDR3 DNA reads TGTGCCAGCAGCGAGGGATTCAGCAATCAGCCCCAGCATTTT.

The genes are TRBV6-1 and TRBJ2-2; 8 bases agree with TRBD1. Germline V gene sequence: CDR1 MNHNS, CDR2 SASEGT. The CDR3 is made up of 14 amino acids. Trimming removed 9 bases from V and 6 bases from J; junction bases left unmatched: 9. The DNA of the CDR3 is TGTGCCAGTATAATGACAGGGGCCGCCGGGGAGCTGTTTTTT. It codes for CASIMTGAAGELFF.

The chain carries TRBV12-3 or TRBV12-4 and TRBJ2-2; 11 positions match TRBD1. J lost 7 bases, V lost 5 bases, and 9 bases had no gene match. The CDR3 has 16 residues. As DNA, the CDR3 is TGTGCCAGCAGTCTGGTACGGACAGGGGGCATCGGGGAGCTGTTTTTT. It encodes CASSLVRTGGIGELFF.